A selection of T cell receptor beta chains follows, all from one sample in a study of naive and memory T cell subsets. From the 5' RACE reads, TCRdb called clonotypes with MiXCR, one entry per CDR3 protein. The data contain about 62,000 distinct CDR3 sequences, approximately 8% of them singletons. These receptors were collected from a female donor in good health. The CDR3 runs from the conserved cysteine through the conserved F or W. Each record gives: J gene, clone size, V gene, D gene, CDR3 DNA, CDR3 protein. A D gene is named only where the DNA matches it firmly. Not all rows give a size; the values are once, few, many and, for expanded clones, a class.

TRBJ2-7	few	TRBV2	TRBD1	TGTGCCAGCAAGACAGGGTTCTCCTACGAGCAGTACTTC	CASKTGFSYEQYF
TRBJ1-2	many	TRBV5-1	-	TGCGCCAGCAGCTTCCGGCCCGAAAGCGGCTACACCTTC	CASSFRPESGYTF
TRBJ1-2	many	TRBV6-1	-	TGTGCCAGCAGTGACCCCTTCGACAGATACTATGGCTACACCTTC	CASSDPFDRYYGYTF
TRBJ2-5	few	TRBV19	-	TGTGCCAGTAGTATGATCGTCCAAGAGACCCAGTACTTC	CASSMIVQETQYF
TRBJ1-2	-	TRBV12-3/TRBV12-4	TRBD1	TGTGCCAGCAGTTTCGGGGACAGGGCCTATGGCTACACCTTC	CASSFGDRAYGYTF
TRBJ1-2	-	TRBV6-5	TRBD1	TGTGCCAGCAGAAGACTGACAGGGGGTGTGGATGGCTACACCTTC	CASRRLTGGVDGYTF
TRBJ2-1	few	TRBV6-1	TRBD1	TGTGCCAGCAGTGAAAGGGAAACAGGGGTGGTCAATGAGCAGTTCTTC	CASSERETGVVNEQFF
TRBJ2-3	-	TRBV7-2	-	TGTGCCAGCAGCCCCCGCACAGATACGCAGTATTTT	CASSPRTDTQYF
TRBJ1-6	-	TRBV18	-	TGTGCCAGCTCACTATCAAGGAGCCCCGACTATAATTCACCCCTCCACTTT	CASSLSRSPDYNSPLHF
TRBJ2-3	few	TRBV28	-	TGTGCCAGCAGTTCGTCAGGAAGGGGGTATGCAGATACGCAGTATTTT	CASSSSGRGYADTQYF
TRBJ2-6	-	TRBV27	TRBD1	TGTGCCAGCAGTTTAGGACAGGGCGCTGTGGGGGCCAACGTCCTGACTTTC	CASSLGQGAVGANVLTF
TRBJ1-6	many	TRBV15	TRBD1	TGTGCCACCAGCAGGGAACGACTAAGGACAGGCTTGAACTCCTATAATTCACCCCTCCACTTT	CATSRERLRTGLNSYNSPLHF